This T cell receptor (beta chain) originates from a study of CD8+ T cells in alopecia areata. Turning to this clone: The antigen is undetermined.

cDNA reverse transcribed from extracted RNA served as the sequencing template. Data came from immunoSEQ multiplex PCR; TCRdb stores just in-frame clones and leaves some out. The sample has around 200,000 clones; about three fifths are singletons. Per germline, CDR1 LNHNV and CDR2 YYDKDF (reference sequence). V was clipped by 7 bases and J by 0 bases, with 8 bases between them. This CDR3 is 13 amino acids long. Findings and caveats of the study: Elevated clonality characterized lesional scalp relative to normal scalp, particularly in alopecia totalis/universalis.

Treatment: oral pan-JAK inhibitor, 5-10 mg twice daily. The gene calls are TRBV15 and TRBJ2-3, with a tentative D call TRBD1 (6 bases). The receptor's source is a human donor with alopecia areata. The sample consisted of CD8+ T cells sorted from blood, taken at week 24, from a patient treated with tofacitinib. The CDR3 DNA reads as TGTGCCACCACAGGGGATAGCACAGATACGCAGTATTTT. Protein: CATTGDSTDTQYF.